This record concerns one T cell receptor beta chain sequence. Its antigen is unknown. TCRdb re-called the reads with MiXCR, one entry per CDR3 protein. The sample contains approximately 310,000 distinct CDR3 sequences, around a quarter of which appear only once. This sample is part of a study of T cell repertoires in cytomegalovirus infection. At the level of the study: Matching HLA type, along with CMV infection, was indicated by public TCR beta signatures.

The ends lost 6 bases at V and 0 bases at J; junction bases unmatched: 3. CDR1 and CDR2 (germline): MDHEN, SYDVKM. The CDR3 has 15 residues. The rearrangement links TRBV28 to TRBJ2-1, with 9 bases lining up with TRBD1. The TCR sequence derives from a human donor in good health (CMV status not recorded). Some clones in this sample may be carry-over from other donors' samples. Sequencing was performed on cultured PBMCs, taken from culture after CMV antigen stimulation. CDR3 loop: CASSGTGTSYNEQFF. The DNA for the CDR3 is TGTGCCAGCAGCGGGACAGGGACCTCCTACAATGAGCAGTTCTTC.